The 5 T cell receptor beta chains presented below share a single source sample, sequenced in a study of shared clonotypes between healthy human individuals. TCRdb's copy holds only in-frame clones and misses some; the assay was immunoSEQ multiplex PCR. Of around 120,000 clones listed, 65% to 75% are singletons. Sequenced sample: memory CD8+ T cells sorted from blood. The subset: CD45RO+ cells pooled with CCR7-negative TemRA cells. These receptors were taken from a woman in her thirties in good health.

The rearrangement uses TRBV5-1 and TRBJ2-3; TRBD2 agrees at 14 bases. Per germline, CDR1 SGHRS and CDR2 YFSETQ. Germline trimming cut 6 bases from V and 3 bases from J; bases unmatched to any gene: 3. This CDR3 has 15 residues. For the CDR3, the DNA is TGCGCCAGCAAGGGACTAGCGGGAGTAACAGATACGCAGTATTTT. Amino acids: CASKGLAGVTDTQYF. The entire variable domain, with the rest obtained from reference TRBV5-1 and TRBJ2-3, is as follows: KAGVTQTPRYLIKTRGQQVTLSCSPISGHRSVSWYQQTPGQGLQFLFEYFSETQRNKGNFPGRFSGRQFSNSRSEMNVSTLELGDSALYLCASKGLAGVTDTQYFGPGTRLTVL.

The V and J genes are TRBV5-6 and TRBJ2-7; tentatively, D is TRBD1 or TRBD2 (5 bases each). With 7 bases removed from V and 4 bases from J, the gap between germline ends came to 18 bases. This CDR3 has 14 amino acids. Germline assignment: CDR1 SGHDT and CDR2 YYEEEE. The CDR3 spells CASGTAYEVYEQYF. CDR3 DNA sequence: TGTGCCAGCGGGACGGCCTACGAGGTATACGAGCAGTACTTC.

Many counts were recorded for this clone. This rearrangement joins TRBV28 to TRBJ2-7; either TRBD1 or TRBD2 may fit D (5 bases each). The CDR3 sequence is 18 residues long. CDR1 is MDHEN, CDR2 SYDVKM, per germline. With 6 bases removed from V and 3 bases from J, the gap between germline ends came to 27 bases. For the CDR3, the DNA is TGTGCCAGCAGCCCCATAACGTATACCGGGACGATAGACTACGAGCAGTACTTC. This gives the protein CASSPITYTGTIDYEQYF.

The chain employs TRBV9 and TRBJ2-1, with a weak D call TRBD2 (5 bases). The CDR3 covers 18 residues. The V end was cut by 0 bases, the J end by 3 bases, with 19 bases between. The germline gives CDR1 SGDLS, CDR2 YYNGEE. The CDR3: CASSVVGRSGERYNEQFF. CDR3 DNA sequence: TGTGCCAGCAGCGTAGTAGGTAGGAGCGGCGAGCGCTACAATGAGCAGTTCTTC. Based on the CDR3 plus reference TRBV9 and TRBJ2-1, the full variable domain is DSGVTQTPKHLITATGQRVTLRCSPRSGDLSVYWYQQSLDQGLQFLIQYYNGEERAKGNILERFSAQQFPDLHSELNLSSLELGDSALYFCASSVVGRSGERYNEQFFGPGTRLTVL.

This clone has more than one count but fewer than ten. V and J are TRBV27 and TRBJ2-7; TRBD2 matches 13 bases. Germline assignment: CDR1 MNHEY and CDR2 SMNVEV (reference sequence). There are 15 residues in the CDR3. V was pared by 3 bases and J by 5 bases, with 4 bases of the junction left unmatched. In nucleotides, the CDR3 is TGTGCCAGCAGTTTCGGGACTAGCGGGAAGGACGAGCAGTACTTC. This translates into CASSFGTSGKDEQYF.